This TCR beta chain was sequenced for a study of OX40 agonist ivuxolimab in advanced cancers. At the level of the study: Patients were approximately 80% male with ages roughly 23 to 79, mean approximately 62.

Data came from immunoSEQ multiplex PCR; TCRdb stores just in-frame clones and leaves some out. The sample lists approximately 70,000 clones, around nine tenths occurring once. CDR1 is SGDLS, CDR2 YYNGEE, per germline. V lost 5 bases, J lost 0 bases, and 8 bases stayed unmatched. The CDR3 runs to 15 residues. This TCR was recovered from an adult with an advanced solid tumor such as melanoma, head and neck, liver or kidney cancer. The rearrangement uses TRBV9 and TRBJ2-7; 7 bases fit TRBD1. The source material was CD4+ or CD8+ T cells sorted from blood, sampled in a trial of the OX40 agonist ivuxolimab. CDR3 in DNA: TGTGCCAGCAGTCCCTGGGACAGCAGCTCCTACGAGCAGTACTTC. The encoded protein is CASSPWDSSSYEQYF.